Below are 21 T cell receptor beta chains sequenced from a single sample in a study of cytomegalovirus exposure and HLA in healthy donors. PCR used 60 Vbeta primers and 13 Jbeta primers. Generated by immunoSEQ multiplex PCR, the TCRdb table keeps only in-frame clones and is missing some. The profile shows around 170,000 clones, around 76% of them singletons. The material sequenced was PBMCs. The receptor set was obtained from a man aged 40-49 years in good health and CMV-seronegative.

In this sample, this clone turned up once. The chain combines TRBV5-1 with TRBJ2-7; 7 bases match TRBD2. This CDR3 has 14 residues. Germline CDR1 and CDR2: SGHRS and YFSETQ. J gave up 0 bases and V 0 bases, and 0 bases lay outside the gene matches. The CDR3 loop is CASSLAGGSYEQYV. The DNA for the CDR3 is TGCGCCAGCAGCTTGGCGGGGGGCTCCTACGAGCAGTACGTC.

The rearrangement links TRBV5-1 to TRBJ2-7, with D tentatively TRBD1 (5 bases). The CDR3 consists of 15 residues. Germline V gene lookup returns CDR1 SGHRS and CDR2 YFSETQ. Trimming pared 0 bases from V and 2 bases from J, leaving 12 bases between. The CDR3 reads CASSLVLDSPYEQYF. CDR3 nucleotides: TGCGCCAGCAGCTTGGTGCTCGACAGTCCCTACGAGCAGTACTTC. Looking up the rest from reference TRBV5-1 and TRBJ2-7 gives the full variable domain: KAGVTQTPRYLIKTRGQQVTLSCSPISGHRSVSWYQQTPGQGLQFLFEYFSETQRNKGNFPGRFSGRQFSNSRSEMNVSTLELGDSALYLCASSLVLDSPYEQYFGPGTRLTVT.

The V and J genes are TRBV7-3 and TRBJ1-1; D not resolved. V gave up 4 bases and J gave up 3 bases, with 15 bases separating them. The CDR3 is 15 residues long. Per germline, CDR1 SGHTA and CDR2 FQGTGA. CDR3: CASSSRGPRDTEAFF. For the CDR3, the DNA is TGTGCCAGCAGCTCCAGAGGTCCACGGGACACTGAAGCTTTCTTT.

This chain uses TRBV5-1 with TRBJ1-5; 8 bases are shared with TRBD1. V shed 4 bases, J shed 6 bases, and the junction held 9 bases outside the gene matches. Germline V gene data show CDR1 as SGHRS and CDR2 as YFSETQ. The CDR3 is 15 amino acids. CDR3 nucleotides: TGCGCCAGCAGCACCGGACAGGGAGGGCGTCAGCCCCAGCATTTT. Translation gives CASSTGQGGRQPQHF.

This clone was seen just once. V gene TRBV7-3 combines with J gene TRBJ2-7, with TRBD2 as a possible D gene (6 bases). The CDR3 has 14 amino acids. Germline values: CDR1 SGHTA, CDR2 FQGTGA. V was clipped by 5 bases and J by 6 bases, with 17 bases between them. The CDR3 DNA reads TGTGCCAGCAGCCCCGGACTAACTGGTGCCGAGCAGTACTTC. It specifies CASSPGLTGAEQYF.

Remarks on this clone: This specimen includes other DNA sequences encoding the same CDR3. The chain links TRBV28 to TRBJ2-7; 10 positions agree with TRBD2. Germline V gives CDR1 MDHEN, CDR2 SYDVKM. The CDR3 is made up of 15 amino acids. Trimming at V came to 3 bases and at J to 6 bases, leaving 8 bases not matched to a gene. CDR3 in DNA: TGTGCCAGCAGTTTCCTCACCGGGACTAGCGTCGAGCAGTACTTC. Its protein product is CASSFLTGTSVEQYF.

The CDR3 nucleotides read TGTGCCAGCAGTTTGAGCGGGGGAAGCTCCTACGAGCAGTACTTC. Translating gives CASSLSGGSSYEQYF. The chain has TRBV27 and TRBJ2-7, with 8 bases aligning to TRBD2. Germline-derived CDR1 and CDR2 are MNHEY and SMNVEV (reference sequence). The V segment lost 3 bases and the J segment 0 bases; nucleotides outside the gene matches: 4. The CDR3 totals 15 residues.

This clone was counted once. The J gene is TRBJ1-2, the V gene TRBV10-3, with D hard to call. Trimming cost V 11 bases and J 2 bases, with 21 bases left between them. Germline V lookup: CDR1 ENHRY, CDR2 SYGVKD. CDR3 length: 15 amino acids. The CDR3 loop is CASLQEATPNYGYTF. In DNA, the CDR3 is TGTGCCTCCCTTCAAGAAGCAACGCCAAACTATGGCTACACCTTC.

The rearrangement uses TRBV6-5 and TRBJ2-3; 9 bases align to TRBD1. CDR3 length: 16 amino acids. The germline gives CDR1 MNHEY, CDR2 SVGAGI. V lost 3 bases and J lost 5; bases outside the gene matches: 9. The CDR3 is CASSYFRQGVRDTQYF. The DNA of the CDR3 is TGTGCCAGCAGTTATTTTAGACAGGGGGTAAGAGATACGCAGTATTTT.

This chain links TRBV14 with TRBJ1-4, with 7 nucleotides matching TRBD1. The CDR3 is 15 amino acids. The trim removed 3 bases at V and 3 bases at J, leaving 4 bases unmatched. Germline V gene data show CDR1 as SGHDN and CDR2 as FVKESK. The CDR3 nucleotides are TGTGCCAGCAGCCACAACAGGGGACCTAATGAAAAACTGTTTTTT. Protein sequence: CASSHNRGPNEKLFF.

The genes are TRBV5-6 and TRBJ2-1, with 11 nucleotides matching TRBD2. Germline CDR1 and CDR2: SGHDT and YYEEEE. Unmatched junction bases numbered 9, after V lost 4 bases and J lost 9 bases. CDR3 length equals 15 residues. The CDR3 nucleotides read TGTGCCAGCAGCCTAGGCCTAGCGGGAGGCGCTGAGCAGTTCTTC. It encodes CASSLGLAGGAEQFF.

This clone was recorded a few times. V is TRBV5-8 and J is TRBJ2-2; D is possibly TRBD1 (7 bases). Trimming left V 4 bases short and J 2 bases short, with 15 bases between. Per germline, CDR1 SGHTS and CDR2 YDEGEE. This CDR3 is built from 16 residues. The CDR3, as DNA: TGTGCCAGCAGCGGAGGGACAGCAACCAACACCGGGGAGCTGTTTTTT. Protein sequence: CASSGGTATNTGELFF.

About this clone: Compared with germline, one end of the junction differs, possibly owing to a read error. The chain combines TRBV7-7 with TRBJ1-2; 8 bases match TRBD1. The CDR3 has 16 amino acids. Germline V gene lookup returns CDR1 SSHAT and CDR2 FNYEAQ (reference sequence). The CDR3, as DNA: TGTGCTAGCAGCTTACCCCTCCACGGACAGGGCTATGGCTACACCTTC. This codes for CASSLPLHGQGYGYTF. The variable domain in full, completed from reference TRBV7-7 and TRBJ1-2, reads GAGVSQSPRYKVTKRGQDVTLRCDPISSHATLYWYQQALGQGPEFLTYFNYEAQPDKSGLPSDRFSAERPEGSISTLTIQRTEQRDSAMYRCASSLPLHGQGYGYTFGSGTRLTVV.

V gene TRBV19 combines with J gene TRBJ2-7; TRBD2 agrees at 12 bases. CDR1 is LNHDA, CDR2 SQIVND, per germline (reference sequence). Germline trimming cut 4 bases from V and 3 bases from J; bases unmatched to any gene: 4. The CDR3 is 15 amino acids. The CDR3 bases are TGTGCCAGTAGTACAGGACTAGCGGGAATCTACGAGCAGTACGTC. This gives the protein CASSTGLAGIYEQYV.

This chain connects TRBV5-1 to TRBJ2-7; 7 nucleotides align to TRBD1. The V segment lost 4 bases and the J segment 2 bases; nucleotides outside the gene matches: 3. CDR1 is SGHRS and CDR2 is YFSETQ in the germline V gene. The length of the CDR3 is 13 residues. DNA of the CDR3: TGCGCCAGCAGCCAGGGGGAGACCTACGAGCAGTACTTC. Protein: CASSQGETYEQYF.

The chain uses TRBV6-5 and TRBJ2-3; D perhaps matches TRBD2 (6 bases). Germline CDR1 reads MNHEY; CDR2 reads SVGAGI. The V end was cut by 2 bases, the J end by 5 bases, with 14 bases between. CDR3 length: 15 residues. The CDR3, as DNA: TGTGCCAGCAGTTACCGGGGGATAAAGTTAGATACGCAGTATTTT. It specifies CASSYRGIKLDTQYF.

The rearrangement joins TRBV11-2 to TRBJ1-1, with 12 bases identical to TRBD1. The V gene end was trimmed by 1 base and the J gene end by 10 bases; junction bases not matched to a gene: 4. The CDR3 spans 14 residues. Germline V gene sequence: CDR1 SGHAT, CDR2 FQNNGV. CDR3 protein: CASSLVGTGGRAFF. Here the CDR3 DNA reads TGTGCCAGCAGCTTAGTTGGGACAGGGGGCCGAGCTTTCTTT. The entire variable domain, with the rest obtained from reference TRBV11-2 and TRBJ1-1, is as follows: EAGVAQSPRYKIIEKRQSVAFWCNPISGHATLYWYQQILGQGPKLLIQFQNNGVVDDSQLPKDRFSAERLKGVDSTLKIQPAKLEDSAVYLCASSLVGTGGRAFFGQGTRLTVV.

This clone has more than one count but fewer than ten. The gene calls are TRBV13 and TRBJ1-1; 9 bases fit TRBD1. The length of the CDR3 is 17 residues. The ends lost 2 bases at V and 3 bases at J; junction bases unmatched: 10. Germline-derived CDR1 and CDR2 are PRHDT and FYEKMQ (reference sequence). The CDR3 DNA is TGTGCCAGCAGCTTATCCGGACAGGGGAGGAGGGACACTGAAGCTTTCTTT. As protein: CASSLSGQGRRDTEAFF.

CDR3 sequence: CASSFSGDQPQHF. In DNA, the CDR3 is TGTGCCAGCAGCTTTTCAGGTGATCAGCCCCAGCATTTT. The chain employs TRBV7-9 and TRBJ1-5; D uncertain. The CDR3 has 13 amino acids. The germline V and J ends were trimmed by 3 bases and 5 bases, with 8 bases remaining between them. CDR1 SEHNR and CDR2 FQNEAQ come from the germline V gene (reference sequence).

This chain joins TRBV18 and TRBJ1-1; 8 bases are shared with TRBD1. The CDR3 loop spans 14 amino acids. Germline V gene data show CDR1 as KGHSH and CDR2 as LQKENI. J lost 3 bases, V lost 6 bases, and 6 bases had no gene match. The CDR3 spells CASSLTGGDTEAFF. Written as DNA, the CDR3 is TGTGCCAGCTCTCTAACAGGGGGGGACACTGAAGCTTTCTTT. Full variable domain (remainder filled in from reference TRBV18 and TRBJ1-1): NAGVMQNPRHLVRRRGQEARLRCSPMKGHSHVYWYRQLPEEGLKFMVYLQKENIIDESGMPKERFSAEFPKEGPSILRIQQVVRGDSAAYFCASSLTGGDTEAFFGQGTRLTVV.

The gene calls are TRBV19 and TRBJ1-1; unclear D gene. V lost 3 bases to trimming and J lost 1 base, with 6 bases between them. Germline V CDR1 and CDR2: LNHDA, SQIVND (reference sequence). The CDR3 sequence is 13 residues long. CDR3 bases: TGTGCCAGTAGTATGGGCAAGAACACTGAAGCTTTCTTT. Protein sequence: CASSMGKNTEAFF.